This T cell receptor beta chain was sequenced in a study of cytomegalovirus exposure and HLA in healthy donors. Regarding the study as a whole: Diagnosis of cytomegalovirus status made by the classifier reportedly showed high specificity and sensitivity. The finding came from a later analysis; first-cohort TCR clusters tended to co-occur in the approximately 120 validation repertoires.

The donors were part of the validation cohort, which consisted of over a hundred subjects and was separate from the first cohort of about 650 subjects. TCRdb's copy holds only in-frame clones and misses some; the assay was immunoSEQ multiplex PCR. The sample has a few hundred thousand clones, under 95% seen once; the top ten hold approximately 1%. The CDR3 totals 15 residues. Trimming left V 3 bases short and J 4 bases short, with 15 bases between. Germline assignment: CDR1 MDHEN and CDR2 SYDVKM. Details on this clone: What it recognizes is unknown.

The genes are TRBV28 and TRBJ1-2; tentatively, D is TRBD1 (5 bases). The sample comprised PBMCs. This TCR was sampled from a woman aged 18-29 years in good health and CMV-seronegative. The CDR3 is CASSFIGEEFYGYTF. The DNA of the CDR3 is TGTGCCAGCAGTTTTATAGGGGAAGAGTTCTATGGCTACACCTTC.